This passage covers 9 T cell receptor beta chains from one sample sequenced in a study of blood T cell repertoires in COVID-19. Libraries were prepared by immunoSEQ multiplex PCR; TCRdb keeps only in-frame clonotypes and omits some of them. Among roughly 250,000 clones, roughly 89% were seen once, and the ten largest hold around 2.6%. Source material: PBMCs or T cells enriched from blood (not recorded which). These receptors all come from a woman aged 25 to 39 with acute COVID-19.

The CDR3 DNA is TGTGCCAGCAGCTTAATAGGGACAGGGAGTGTGGCTTTCTTT. Its protein is CASSLIGTGSVAFF. The chain joins TRBV7-8 to TRBJ1-1; 9 bases are a match to TRBD1. V shed 2 bases and J 11 bases; nucleotides not matched to a gene: 9. The CDR3 extends over 14 amino acids. Germline lookup yields CDR1 SGHVS and CDR2 FQNEAQ.

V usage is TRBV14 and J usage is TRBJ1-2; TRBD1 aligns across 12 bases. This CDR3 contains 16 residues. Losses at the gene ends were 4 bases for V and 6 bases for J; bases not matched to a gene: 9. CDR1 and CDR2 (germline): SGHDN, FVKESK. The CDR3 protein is CASSRLPGQGADGYTF. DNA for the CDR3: TGTGCCAGCAGCCGGCTGCCGGGACAGGGGGCCGATGGCTACACCTTC. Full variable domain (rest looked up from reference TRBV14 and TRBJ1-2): EAGVTQFPSHSVIEKGQTVTLRCDPISGHDNLYWYRRVMGKEIKFLLHFVKESKQDESGMPNNRFLAERTGGTYSTLKVQPAELEDSGVYFCASSRLPGQGADGYTFGSGTRLTVV.

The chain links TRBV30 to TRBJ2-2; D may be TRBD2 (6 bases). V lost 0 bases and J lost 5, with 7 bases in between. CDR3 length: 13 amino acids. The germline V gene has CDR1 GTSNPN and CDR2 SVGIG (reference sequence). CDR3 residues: CAWSVGGTGELFF. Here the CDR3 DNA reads TGTGCCTGGAGTGTGGGGGGAACCGGGGAGCTGTTTTTT.

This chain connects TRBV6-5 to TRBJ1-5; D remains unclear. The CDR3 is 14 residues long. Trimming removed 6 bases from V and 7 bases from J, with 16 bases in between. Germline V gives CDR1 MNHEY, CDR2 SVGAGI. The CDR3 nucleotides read TGTGCCAGCAGATTAGGCGGTGCGGGACAGCCCCAGCATTTT. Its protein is CASRLGGAGQPQHF.

The DNA for the CDR3 is TGTGCCAGCAGCTCACCGGGACAGGCCTTTAGCAATCAGCCCCAGCATTTT. Encoded protein: CASSSPGQAFSNQPQHF. The chain joins TRBV5-8 to TRBJ1-5; 8 bases line up with TRBD1. CDR1 is SGHTS, CDR2 YDEGEE, per germline. CDR3 length: 17 amino acids. The J segment lost 0 bases and the V segment lost 3 bases, leaving 8 bases of the junction unmatched. Combining the CDR3 with reference TRBV5-8 and TRBJ1-5 gives the whole variable domain EAGVTQSPTHLIKTRGQQATLRCSPISGHTSVYWYQQALGLGLQFLLWYDEGEERNRGNFPPRFSGRQFPNYSSELNVNALELEDSALYLCASSSPGQAFSNQPQHFGDGTRLSIL.

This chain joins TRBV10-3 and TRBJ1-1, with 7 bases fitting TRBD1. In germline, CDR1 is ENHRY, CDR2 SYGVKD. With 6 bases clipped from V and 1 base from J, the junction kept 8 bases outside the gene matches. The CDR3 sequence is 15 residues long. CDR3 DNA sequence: TGTGCCATCAGGGGGGACAGTGAGGGGAACACTGAAGCTTTCTTT. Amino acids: CAIRGDSEGNTEAFF.

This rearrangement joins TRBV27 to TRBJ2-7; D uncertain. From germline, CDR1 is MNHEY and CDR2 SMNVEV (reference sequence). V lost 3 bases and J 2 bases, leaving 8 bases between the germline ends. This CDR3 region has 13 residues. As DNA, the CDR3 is TGTGCCAGCAGTTTCACTCCTCCCTACGAGCAGTACTTC. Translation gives CASSFTPPYEQYF.

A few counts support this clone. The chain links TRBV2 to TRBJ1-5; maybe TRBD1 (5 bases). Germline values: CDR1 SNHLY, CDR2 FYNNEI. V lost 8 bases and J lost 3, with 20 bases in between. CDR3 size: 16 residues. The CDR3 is CASSRSGLMNNQPQHF. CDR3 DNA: TGTGCCAGCTCCCGTTCAGGGTTGATGAACAATCAGCCCCAGCATTTT.

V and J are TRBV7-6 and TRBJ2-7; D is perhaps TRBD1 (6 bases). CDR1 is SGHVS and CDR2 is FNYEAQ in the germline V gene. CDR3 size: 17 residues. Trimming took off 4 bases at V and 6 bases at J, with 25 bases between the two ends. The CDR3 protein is CASSSDHYRDCPREQYF. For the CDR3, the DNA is TGTGCCAGCAGCTCAGACCACTACAGGGATTGTCCGCGCGAGCAGTACTTC.